What follows are 18 T cell receptor beta chains derived from one specimen sequenced in a study of blood T cell repertoires in COVID-19. TCRdb keeps only in-frame clones here, not all; method: immunoSEQ multiplex PCR. The sample has fewer than 500,000 clones; roughly 90% are singletons. Sequencing input: peripheral blood. The receptors come from a woman aged 25 to 39 with active or convalescent COVID-19.

J is TRBJ2-2 and V is TRBV19; the match to TRBD2 covers 9 bases. The V and J ends lost 5 bases and 1 base, in that order; junction bases with no gene match: 2. CDR3 length: 15 amino acids. CDR1 is LNHDA and CDR2 is SQIVND in the germline V gene (reference sequence). Here the CDR3 DNA reads TGTGCCAGTAGTGGGACTAGCTTGAACACCGGGGAGCTGTTTTTT. Its protein is CASSGTSLNTGELFF.

This chain connects TRBV18 to TRBJ2-5; 8 bases map to TRBD2. Losses at the gene ends were 4 bases for V and 0 bases for J; bases not matched to a gene: 4. This CDR3 contains 15 residues. Per germline, CDR1 KGHSH and CDR2 LQKENI. CDR3 sequence: CASSLMGLDQETQYF. CDR3 nucleotide sequence: TGTGCCAGCTCACTCATGGGACTAGACCAAGAGACCCAGTACTTC.

The CDR3 here is CASSPGRQGLNEQFF. The CDR3 region has the DNA TGTGCCAGCAGTCCCGGTCGGCAGGGGCTCAATGAGCAGTTCTTC. The chain recombines TRBV27 with TRBJ2-1; possibly TRBD1 for D (6 bases). The CDR3 has 15 residues. With 5 bases removed from V and 6 bases from J, the gap between germline ends came to 17 bases. The V gene's germline CDR1 is MNHEY and CDR2 SMNVEV (reference sequence).

CDR3 bases: TGTGCCAGCAGCCAAACGGGACAAAGGACCAATGAGCAGTTCTTC. Its protein is CASSQTGQRTNEQFF. The chain combines TRBV7-2 with TRBJ2-1; TRBD1 might be the D (6 bases). From germline, CDR1 is SGHTA and CDR2 FQGNSA. V was pared by 5 bases and J by 6 bases, with 17 bases between. The CDR3 sequence is 15 residues long.

The genes are TRBV19 and TRBJ1-5; the match to TRBD1 covers 7 bases. The CDR3 contains 16 residues. The junction had 10 bases not matched to a gene; V was cut back by 5 bases and J by 3 bases. The germline gives CDR1 LNHDA, CDR2 SQIVND (reference sequence). CDR3 amino acids: CASSATGYSLNQPQHF. The DNA for the CDR3 is TGTGCCAGTAGTGCGACAGGGTATTCCCTCAATCAGCCCCAGCATTTT.

This chain joins TRBV9 and TRBJ2-3; 9 bases fit TRBD2. Trimming at V came to 4 bases and at J to 3 bases, leaving 21 bases not matched to a gene. The CDR3 is 20 amino acids. Germline CDR1 reads SGDLS; CDR2 reads YYNGEE. The CDR3 bases are TGTGCCAGCAGCTCTGAGACAGGGCTAGCGGGGATGCTCGATACAGATACGCAGTATTTT. This translates into CASSSETGLAGMLDTDTQYF.

The chain recombines TRBV6-4 with TRBJ1-1; D might be TRBD1 (6 bases). This CDR3 contains 13 residues. V gave up 7 bases and J gave up 6 bases, with 15 bases separating them. Germline V gene data show CDR1 as MRHNA and CDR2 as SNTAGT. The CDR3 loop is CASTSPGGAEAFF. Written as DNA, the CDR3 is TGTGCCAGCACCTCCCCGGGGGGCGCTGAAGCTTTCTTT.

CDR3 sequence (DNA): TGCAGCGTCGAGGAGGAAAAACTGTTTTTT. Its protein product is CSVEEEKLFF. The rearrangement links TRBV29-1 to TRBJ1-4; D not resolved. V was pared by 6 bases and J by 8 bases, with 7 bases between. The V gene's germline CDR1 is SQVTM and CDR2 ANQGSEA. The CDR3 runs 10 residues.

The genes are TRBV28 and TRBJ1-5, with 7 bases fitting TRBD1. V lost 6 bases, J lost 6 bases, and 8 bases stayed unmatched. The germline gives CDR1 MDHEN, CDR2 SYDVKM. The CDR3 covers 14 residues. The CDR3 nucleotides are TGTGCCAGCAGGAAACAGGGGATAGGTCAGCCCCAGCATTTT. Translating it yields CASRKQGIGQPQHF.

The genes are TRBV19 and TRBJ2-7, with 14 positions matching TRBD2. Germline V gives CDR1 LNHDA, CDR2 SQIVND (reference sequence). V trimming: 4 bases; J trimming: 3 bases; junction bases outside the gene matches: 26. CDR3 length equals 23 residues. CDR3 sequence reads: CASSTPLGQAGTSGGRIIYEQYF. As DNA, the CDR3 is TGTGCCAGTAGTACACCCCTGGGACAGGCCGGGACTAGCGGGGGTCGAATAATCTACGAGCAGTACTTC.

This clone was recorded once. The V call is TRBV4-1, the J call TRBJ2-5; the D is unclear. Deletions cut 0 bases from V and 2 bases from J, with 7 bases between. In germline, CDR1 is MGHRA, CDR2 YSYEKL. This CDR3 is 14 amino acids long. The CDR3: CASSQEDLQETQYF. The CDR3 DNA follows: TGCGCCAGCAGCCAAGAAGACTTACAAGAGACCCAGTACTTC.

This rearrangement joins TRBV4-2 to TRBJ2-1, with 7 bases identical to TRBD1. Germline V gene sequence: CDR1 LGHNA, CDR2 YNFKEQ. This CDR3 has 17 residues. The V gene end was trimmed by 1 base and the J gene end by 0 bases; junction bases not matched to a gene: 6. The CDR3 DNA reads as TGTGCCAGCAGCCAAGCCCAATCAGGGGGCTCCTACAATGAGCAGTTCTTC. Amino acid sequence: CASSQAQSGGSYNEQFF.

The genes are TRBV3-1 (or the pseudogene TRBV3-2) and TRBJ1-2; D possibly corresponds to TRBD1 (5 bases). This CDR3 contains 14 residues. V lost 3 bases and J 2 bases, leaving 10 bases between the germline ends. CDR1 is LGHDT and CDR2 is YNNKEL in the germline V gene (reference sequence). The CDR3 loop reads CASSQEGVNYGYTF. The CDR3, as DNA: TGTGCCAGCAGCCAGGAAGGGGTAAACTATGGCTACACCTTC.

This clone was counted a single time. The V gene is TRBV7-2, the J gene TRBJ1-5, with TRBD1 matching 7 bases. The CDR3 loop spans 15 amino acids. Germline values: CDR1 SGHTA, CDR2 FQGNSA. J lost 1 base, V lost 0 bases, and 0 bases had no gene match. DNA of the CDR3: TGTGCCAGCAGCTTAGCAGGGGGCAGCAATCAGCCCCAGCATTTT. Translated, it gives CASSLAGGSNQPQHF.

The chain links TRBV5-1 to TRBJ2-3; 9 nucleotides agree with TRBD2. V lost 0 bases, J lost 5 bases, and 10 bases stayed unmatched. The germline V gene has CDR1 SGHRS and CDR2 YFSETQ. This CDR3 has 17 amino acids. DNA of the CDR3: TGCGCCAGCAGCTTGGCCTGGGTGCGGGGGGGCGGAGATACGCAGTATTTT. This sequence encodes CASSLAWVRGGGDTQYF. Drawing the rest from reference TRBV5-1 and TRBJ2-3, the complete variable domain is KAGVTQTPRYLIKTRGQQVTLSCSPISGHRSVSWYQQTPGQGLQFLFEYFSETQRNKGNFPGRFSGRQFSNSRSEMNVSTLELGDSALYLCASSLAWVRGGGDTQYFGPGTRLTVL.

Only a few counts were recorded for this clone. The rearrangement links TRBV7-9 to TRBJ1-5, with D possibly matching TRBD1 (5 bases). The germline V gene encodes CDR1 SEHNR and CDR2 FQNEAQ (reference sequence). This CDR3 is built from 15 residues. V lost 2 bases and J lost 7, with 15 bases in between. The CDR3 coding sequence is TGTGCCAGCAGCTTAATGGGTAGTGCAGGGCAGCCCCAGCATTTT. Amino acids: CASSLMGSAGQPQHF.

In this sample, this clone turned up once. V is TRBV2 and J is TRBJ1-1; D is uncertain. This CDR3 has 14 amino acids. CDR1 SNHLY and CDR2 FYNNEI come from the germline V gene. The V end was cut by 6 bases, the J end by 1 base, with 12 bases between. CDR3 bases: TGTGCCAGCAGATACCCTACGGGGAACACTGAAGCTTTCTTT. As protein: CASRYPTGNTEAFF.

The gene calls are TRBV11-2 and TRBJ2-1, with 8 bases matching TRBD2. Germline V gene data show CDR1 as SGHAT and CDR2 as FQNNGV. The V segment lost 3 bases and the J segment 1 base; nucleotides outside the gene matches: 5. The CDR3 length is 16 residues. CDR3 residues: CASSLGPSGSYNEQFF. CDR3 sequence (DNA): TGTGCCAGCAGCTTGGGTCCTAGCGGGTCCTACAATGAGCAGTTCTTC.